These 13 T cell receptor beta chains originate from one sample sequenced in a study of Graves' ophthalmopathy and Graves' hyperthyroidism. Scientists amplified the TCR beta CDR3 regions from RNA transcripts. HTBI-primed RT-PCR formed the first round, and a multiplex PCR formed the second. TCRdb processed the multiplex PCR reads anew with MiXCR; each CDR3 protein has one entry. There are about 50,000 distinct CDR3 sequences in the sample; approximately 47% occur only once, and over 4% lies in the top ten. The sequencing input was peripheral blood. These receptors came from an adult woman with Graves' ophthalmopathy.

The gene calls are TRBV9 and TRBJ1-4, with D uncertain. This CDR3 contains 19 residues. Trimming took off 4 bases at V and 0 bases at J, with 22 bases between the two ends. The germline V gene encodes CDR1 SGDLS and CDR2 YYNGEE. The CDR3, as DNA: TGTGCCAGCAGCCAAGAAGGAGCCAGCGGGATTGCAACTAATGAAAAACTGTTTTTT. Translating it yields CASSQEGASGIATNEKLFF. Looking up the rest from reference TRBV9 and TRBJ1-4 gives the full variable domain: DSGVTQTPKHLITATGQRVTLRCSPRSGDLSVYWYQQSLDQGLQFLIQYYNGEERAKGNILERFSAQQFPDLHSELNLSSLELGDSALYFCASSQEGASGIATNEKLFFGSGTQLSVL.

This clonotype was observed at least ten times. In DNA form, the CDR3 reads TGTGCCAGCAGCCAACTTTTGGCGGAGAGTTCCACAGATACGCAGTATTTT. Its protein is CASSQLLAESSTDTQYF. The chain joins TRBV14 to TRBJ2-3; D not resolved. Germline assignment: CDR1 SGHDN and CDR2 FVKESK. The CDR3 contains 17 residues. With 2 bases removed from V and 2 bases from J, the gap between germline ends came to 17 bases.

The DNA for the CDR3 is TGTGCCAGCACCCCGACAGGGAAGGATTCACCCCTCCACTTT. Residues: CASTPTGKDSPLHF. The V gene is TRBV6-6, the J gene TRBJ1-6; 7 bases line up with TRBD1. Germline trimming cut 7 bases from V and 8 bases from J; bases unmatched to any gene: 8. This CDR3 comprises 14 residues. Per germline, CDR1 MNHNY and CDR2 SVGAGI (reference sequence).

This clonotype has ten or more counts. J is TRBJ2-5 and V is TRBV5-1, with D possibly being TRBD2 (5 bases). V lost 4 bases to trimming and J lost 5 bases, with 15 bases between them. The CDR3 is 14 residues long. The germline gives CDR1 SGHRS, CDR2 YFSETQ. This CDR3 reads CASSLQPGEETQYF. As DNA, the CDR3 is TGCGCCAGCAGCCTCCAGCCCGGGGAGGAGACCCAGTACTTC.

Many counts were recorded for this clonotype. V and J are TRBV4-3 and TRBJ1-1; D is uncertain. Trimming removed 2 bases from V and 8 bases from J, with 12 bases in between. This CDR3 is 13 amino acids long. The germline gives CDR1 LGHNA, CDR2 YSLEER. CDR3 sequence: CASSQTGLTEAFF. The CDR3 DNA is TGCGCCAGCAGCCAAACCGGACTGACGGAAGCTTTCTTT.

This clonotype has ten or more counts. The chain links TRBV11-1 to TRBJ2-1, with TRBD2 identical over 8 bases. The CDR3 loop spans 15 amino acids. Germline assignment: CDR1 SGHAT and CDR2 FQDESV (reference sequence). V dropped 4 bases and J dropped 7; count of bases not matched to a gene: 9. This chain's CDR3 is CASSSSGSMGNEQFF. The CDR3 nucleotides read TGTGCCAGCAGCTCCAGCGGGAGTATGGGGAATGAGCAGTTCTTC.

Ten or more counts support this clonotype. A much more abundant neighbour one base away suggests this may be a read error. V is TRBV12-3 or TRBV12-4 and J is TRBJ2-1; the D gene is possibly TRBD2 (5 bases). V gave up 8 bases and J gave up 9 bases, with 11 bases separating them. This CDR3 is built from 11 residues. CDR3 DNA: TGTGCCAGCCTGGAGGACCGTGAGCAGTTCTTC. It yields the protein CASLEDREQFF.

This chain links TRBV4-1 with TRBJ1-6, with 8 bases matching TRBD1. V shed 0 bases and J 8 bases; nucleotides not matched to a gene: 9. This CDR3 has 17 residues. The germline V gene encodes CDR1 MGHRA and CDR2 YSYEKL. CDR3 bases: TGCGCCAGCAGCCAAGAATGGCGGACAGGGTGGGATTCACCCCTCCACTTT. This sequence encodes CASSQEWRTGWDSPLHF.

This clonotype was observed many times. The rearrangement joins TRBV6-6 to TRBJ1-4; D call uncertain. The CDR3 contains 14 residues. Per the germline V gene, CDR1 is MNHNY and CDR2 is SVGAGI (reference sequence). Trimming took 5 bases from V and 4 from J, leaving 11 bases between them. The CDR3 spells CASSPINYNEKLFF. Here the CDR3 DNA reads TGTGCCAGCAGTCCGATTAATTATAATGAAAAACTGTTTTTT.

This clonotype was observed at least ten times. The chain links TRBV9 to TRBJ2-7; weak D call: TRBD1 (6 bases). The CDR3 runs to 15 residues. V shed 3 bases and J shed 0 bases, with 13 bases lying between them. Germline V lookup: CDR1 SGDLS, CDR2 YYNGEE. The CDR3 sequence: CASSARQDPSYEQYF. In nucleotides, the CDR3 is TGTGCCAGCAGCGCCCGACAGGACCCCTCCTACGAGCAGTACTTC.

The chain's CDR3 is CATSPRLAGVGETQYF. The DNA for the CDR3 is TGTGCCACCAGCCCCCGACTAGCGGGGGTGGGAGAGACCCAGTACTTC. The chain joins TRBV15 to TRBJ2-5; TRBD2 matches 12 bases. CDR1 is LNHNV, CDR2 YYDKDF, per germline (reference sequence). CDR3 length: 16 amino acids. V lost 5 bases, J lost 4 bases, and 8 bases stayed unmatched. Complete variable domain (other parts from reference TRBV15 and TRBJ2-5): DAMVIQNPRYQVTQFGKPVTLSCSQTLNHNVMYWYQQKSSQAPKLLFHYYDKDFNNEADTPDNFQSRRPNTSFCFLDIRSPGLGDTAMYLCATSPRLAGVGETQYFGPGTRLLVL.

This clonotype has a count of ten or more. V and J are TRBV6-4 and TRBJ2-2; 9 bases line up with TRBD2. V dropped 0 bases and J dropped 4; count of bases not matched to a gene: 0. Germline CDR1 reads MRHNA; CDR2 reads SNTAGT. The CDR3 length is 15 residues. CDR3 region: CASSDSSGSTGELFF. The CDR3 DNA is TGTGCCAGCAGTGACTCTAGCGGGAGCACCGGGGAGCTGTTTTTT.

In the case of this clonotype: Sequence at one end of the junction differs from germline and may be a read error. The gene calls are TRBV7-3 and TRBJ1-1; 9 nucleotides match TRBD1. This CDR3 contains 15 residues. Germline V lookup: CDR1 SGHTA, CDR2 FQGTGA. The CDR3 spells CDSSFTGGMNTEAFF. The CDR3 region has the DNA TGTGACAGCAGCTTCACAGGGGGCATGAACACTGAAGCTTTCTTT.